This T cell receptor (beta chain) was captured by sequencing in a study of beta chain features in type 1 diabetes. Background on the study: Age, gender and cell yields were alike across patients and healthy donors. Study-level results: The study found moderately but significantly shorter TCRB CDR3s in all four CD4+ subsets of Type 1 diabetes patients.

The isolated RNA, all of it, was reverse transcribed, so expressed TCRB transcripts were what got sequenced. Assay used: immunoSEQ multiplex PCR; TCRdb lists only in-frame clones, some missing. The table records nearly 700,000 clones, around 15% of them present only once. About this clone itself: The antigen remains unidentified.

This CDR3 is built from 12 residues. Trimming pared 1 base from V and 6 bases from J, leaving 6 bases between. Germline values: CDR1 SGDLS, CDR2 YYNGEE. The source material was naive CD4+ T cells from blood. The V gene is TRBV9, the J gene TRBJ2-3; D call uncertain. This sequence originates from a man aged 18 to 30 with type 1 diabetes. This chain's CDR3 is CASSVSQDTQYF. The CDR3 DNA sequence: TGTGCCAGCAGCGTATCCCAGGATACGCAGTATTTT.